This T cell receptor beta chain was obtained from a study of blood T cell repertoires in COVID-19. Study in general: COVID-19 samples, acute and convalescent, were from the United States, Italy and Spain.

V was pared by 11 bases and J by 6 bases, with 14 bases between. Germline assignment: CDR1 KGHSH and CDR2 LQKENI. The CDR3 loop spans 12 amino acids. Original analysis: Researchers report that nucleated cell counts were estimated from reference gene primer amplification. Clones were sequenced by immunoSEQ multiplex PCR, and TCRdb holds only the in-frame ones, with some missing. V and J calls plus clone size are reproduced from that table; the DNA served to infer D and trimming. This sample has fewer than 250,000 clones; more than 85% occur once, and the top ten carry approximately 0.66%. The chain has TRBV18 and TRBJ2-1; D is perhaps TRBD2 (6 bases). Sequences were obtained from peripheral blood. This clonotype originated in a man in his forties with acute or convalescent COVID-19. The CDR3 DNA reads TGTGCCGGGGCGGGAACCTCCAATGAGCAGTTCTTC. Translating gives CAGAGTSNEQFF.